The T cell receptor beta chain under discussion was sequenced for a study of technical replicates of blood from several donors. Germline V CDR1 and CDR2: SGHNT, YYREEE (reference sequence). The CDR3 length is 17 residues. V shed 1 base, J shed 6 bases, and the junction held 12 bases outside the gene matches. Generated by immunoSEQ multiplex PCR, the TCRdb table keeps only in-frame clones and is missing some. The sample consists of roughly 90,000 clones, approximately 94% of them appearing once. The chain carries TRBV5-4 and TRBJ2-3; 9 positions match TRBD2. This receptor was obtained from a human donor in good health. Sequences were obtained from T cells isolated from PBMCs. DNA of the CDR3: TGTGCCAGCAGCTTGCGGGGACTAGCTCAGGAGTGGGATACGCAGTATTTT. Protein: CASSLRGLAQEWDTQYF.